This T cell receptor beta chain was obtained from a study of blood T cell repertoires in COVID-19. At the level of the study: The United States, Italy and Spain provided the acute and convalescent COVID-19 samples. T cells, B-cell-depleted T cells, or PBMCs provided the cDNA or gDNA that served as material.

Seattle-derived patients entered the study during active infection and were followed longitudinally. Authors' analysis steps: Nucleated cell counts were estimated from reference gene primer amplification. Assay used: immunoSEQ multiplex PCR; TCRdb lists only in-frame clones, some missing. For V, J and clone size, that table is used; D and trimming come from the DNA. Of 180,000 or so clones detected, 84% appear once; the ten largest clones hold around 15%. J lost 2 bases, V lost 2 bases, and 6 bases had no gene match. CDR3 length equals 17 residues. Germline values: CDR1 SGHRS, CDR2 YFSETQ. The TCR was taken from a woman in her seventies with COVID-19, enrolled during active disease. The chain has TRBV5-1 and TRBJ2-6; 8 bases line up with TRBD1. The sequenced sample consisted of peripheral blood. This CDR3 reads CASSLRQGTPGANVLTF. The DNA of the CDR3 is TGCGCCAGCAGCTTAAGACAGGGGACCCCTGGGGCCAACGTCCTGACTTTC.